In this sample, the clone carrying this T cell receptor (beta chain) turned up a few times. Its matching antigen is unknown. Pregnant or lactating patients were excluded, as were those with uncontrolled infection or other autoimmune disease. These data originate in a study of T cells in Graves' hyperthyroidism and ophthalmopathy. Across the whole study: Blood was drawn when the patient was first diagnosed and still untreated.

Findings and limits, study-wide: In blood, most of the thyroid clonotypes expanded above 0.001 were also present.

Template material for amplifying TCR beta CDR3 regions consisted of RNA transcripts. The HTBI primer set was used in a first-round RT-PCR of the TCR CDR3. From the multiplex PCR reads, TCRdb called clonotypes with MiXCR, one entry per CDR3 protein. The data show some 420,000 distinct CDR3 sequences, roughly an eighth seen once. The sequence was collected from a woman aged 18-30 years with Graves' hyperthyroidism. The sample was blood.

In nucleotides, the CDR3 is TGTGCCAGCAGTTACTCACAGGGATCTGGAAACACCATATATTTT. Its translation: CASSYSQGSGNTIYF. V is TRBV6-5 and J is TRBJ1-3; tentatively, D is TRBD1 (6 bases). V gave up 0 bases and J gave up 1 base, with 7 bases separating them. Germline V gene lookup returns CDR1 MNHEY and CDR2 SVGAGI. The CDR3 is 15 residues long.